Listed below are T cell receptor beta chains from one sample, sequenced in a study of T cell responses to AZD1222 COVID-19 vaccine. The repertoire was sequenced with immunoSEQ multiplex PCR; TCRdb's copy has only in-frame clones and lacks some. Found here are around 130,000 clones, 85% to 95% of them singletons; the top ten hold 6.6%. Source: peripheral blood, taken on day 0 of AZD1222 vaccination. The receptors shown here come from an adult in good health. The CDR3 runs from the conserved cysteine through the conserved F or W. D genes are given only for firm matches. Clone size is not always given. Where it is, it says once, few, many or a class for expanded clones.

>14|TRBJ1-4|-|-|TRBV5-4
TGTGCCAGCAGCCCACAGGGTACTAATGAAAAACTGTTTTTT
CASSPQGTNEKLFF
>12|TRBJ1-5|-|-|TRBV7-2
TGTGCCAGCAGCTTGGGGAATCAGCCCCAGCATTTT
CASSLGNQPQHF
>14|TRBJ1-4|-|TRBD1|TRBV18
TGTGCCAGCTCCTCTCGGGACAGGGCTGAAAAACTGTTTTTT
CASSSRDRAEKLFF
>16|TRBJ2-1|-|TRBD2|TRBV27
TGTGCCACCCAGACCCCGGGACTACGATCAGACAATGAGCAGTTCTTC
CATQTPGLRSDNEQFF
>14|TRBJ2-7|few|TRBD2|TRBV7-8
TGTGCCAGCAGCTTATCCCTAGCGGGGGACGAGCAGTACTTC
CASSLSLAGDEQYF
>18|TRBJ2-1|-|TRBD2|TRBV4-2
TGTGCCAGCAGCCACGGGACTAGCGGGAGCCCTAGCTACAATGAGCAGTTCTTC
CASSHGTSGSPSYNEQFF
>15|TRBJ1-5|-|-|TRBV6-5
TGTGCCAGCAGTTACTCGAGAGGGCAAGATCAGCCCCAGCATTTT
CASSYSRGQDQPQHF
>15|TRBJ2-6|few|-|TRBV5-1
TGCGCCAGCAGCTTGGTGGGGCCTGGGGCCAACGTCCTGACTTTC
CASSLVGPGANVLTF
>19|TRBJ2-2|-|-|TRBV11-3
TGTGCCAGCAGCTTAGATGGACCGTCAGGAGGCTTTGACACCGGGGAGCTGTTTTTT
CASSLDGPSGGFDTGELFF
>16|TRBJ1-5|-|TRBD1|TRBV15
TGTGCCACCAGCAGAGCCGGGCAGGGGGGCAATCAGCCCCAGCATTTT
CATSRAGQGGNQPQHF
>15|TRBJ2-5|-|TRBD1|TRBV15
TGTGCCACCAGCAGAGTAAAGGGGGCATGGGAGACCCAGTACTTC
CATSRVKGAWETQYF
>15|TRBJ1-1|-|TRBD1|TRBV4-1
TGCGCCAGCAGCCTAGGGGACAGGGAGTATGATGAAGCTTTCTTT
CASSLGDREYDEAFF
>15|TRBJ2-2|-|TRBD1|TRBV29-1
TGCAGCGTTGAAGAAGGACAGGGGGCAACCGGGGAGCTGTTTTTT
CSVEEGQGATGELFF
>14|TRBJ1-5|-|-|TRBV19
TGTGCCAGTAGCATCAGGGGAATGGGGAAGCCCCAGCATTTT
CASSIRGMGKPQHF
>15|TRBJ2-5|-|TRBD1|TRBV29-1
TGCAGCGTTGACTTAGGGACAGGGTTGATCGAGACCCAGTACTTC
CSVDLGTGLIETQYF
>12|TRBJ1-1|-|-|TRBV30
TGTGCCTGGACCCCCCTGAACACTGAAGCTTTCTTT
CAWTPLNTEAFF
>13|TRBJ2-7|few|-|TRBV2
TGTGCCAGCAGCGGGACGGTCTCCTACGAGCAGTACTTC
CASSGTVSYEQYF
>14|TRBJ1-5|-|-|TRBV6-5
TGTGCCAGTCAGACGGGACCGAACAATCAGCCCCAGCATTTT
CASQTGPNNQPQHF
>14|TRBJ1-5|-|-|TRBV28
TGTGCCAGCAGGATTTCTAATAGCAATCAGCCCCAGCATTTT
CASRISNSNQPQHF
>17|TRBJ2-3|-|TRBD1|TRBV11-2
TGTGCCAGCAGCTTAGAGTGGCCAGGGGGCGGGGAAGATACGCAGTATTTT
CASSLEWPGGGEDTQYF
>15|TRBJ2-5|-|TRBD2|TRBV11-3
TGTGCCAGCAGCGGCGGGACTAGCGGCGGAGAGACCCAGTACTTC
CASSGGTSGGETQYF
>14|TRBJ2-7|-|TRBD1|TRBV15
TGTGCCACCAGCATACAGGGGCCATCCTACGAGCAGTACTTC
CATSIQGPSYEQYF
>14|TRBJ2-1|-|-|TRBV7-9
TGTGCCAGCAGCTTAGGCCAGGGTTACAATGAGCAGTTCTTC
CASSLGQGYNEQFF
>14|TRBJ2-7|-|-|TRBV7-8
TGTGCCGTCGCCAGGACAGTTCTCTCCTACGAGCAGTACTTC
CAVARTVLSYEQYF
>13|TRBJ1-2|-|-|TRBV25-1
TGTGCCAGCAGTTGGGGGACAACCTATGGCTACACCTTC
CASSWGTTYGYTF
>12|TRBJ1-3|-|-|TRBV19
TGTGCCAGTAGTATAGACGGAAACACCATATATTTT
CASSIDGNTIYF
>14|TRBJ1-2|-|-|TRBV6-5
TGTGCCAGCAGCGCCCTTGCAGGGGACTATGGCTACACCTTC
CASSALAGDYGYTF